This TCR beta chain was recovered during a study of blood T cell repertoires in COVID-19. Study in general: Material from acute and convalescent COVID-19 was sourced from the United States, Italy and Spain. Sample material is recorded as cDNA or gDNA derived from T cells, B-cell-depleted T cells, or PBMCs.

After removal of 6 bases from V and 8 bases from J, the junction contained 8 bases not matched to a gene. This CDR3 is 13 amino acids long. Per the original methods: Quantification of nucleated cells was approximated via reference gene primer amplification. Only in-frame clones appear in the TCRdb table, and some are missing; sequencing was by immunoSEQ multiplex PCR. That table supplies the V and J calls and clone size; D and trimming were determined from the DNA. This table holds more than 30,000 clones, around nine tenths found once. The sample consisted of peripheral blood. The chain uses TRBV12-3 or TRBV12-4 and TRBJ1-2; 8 nucleotides align to TRBD1. This TCR was sampled from an elderly woman with active or convalescent COVID-19. The CDR3 is CASSHGQGQGYTF. CDR3 sequence (DNA): TGTGCCAGCAGCCACGGACAGGGCCAGGGCTACACCTTC.